The rows below give T cell receptor beta chains drawn from one sample of a study of CD8+CD57+ T cells in acquired aplastic anemia. Using its own MiXCR run on the reads, TCRdb lists one record per CDR3 protein. The sample has some 200,000 distinct CDR3 sequences; around 63% are singletons. Sequencing was carried out using sorted CD4+, CD8+, or CD8+CD57+ T cells (not recorded which) from PBMCs. The receptors stem from a human donor in good health. Each CDR3 is given with its conserved first and last residue. D genes are given only for firm matches. Clone sizes are given selectively: once, few, many, or a class where the clone is expanded.

cdr3_nt	cdr3_aa	clone_size	j_call	d_call	v_call
TGTGCCAGCAGCTTAGCGGCAGTAGCCTACGAGCAGTACTTC	CASSLAAVAYEQYF	-	TRBJ2-7	-	TRBV7-6
TGCAGCGTTGAATTTTTAGCGGGAGAGGGAGATACGCAGTATTTT	CSVEFLAGEGDTQYF	-	TRBJ2-3	TRBD2	TRBV29-1
TGTGCCAGCAGCTTCGAGACAGCGAACACTGAAGCTTTCTTT	CASSFETANTEAFF	-	TRBJ1-1	-	TRBV11-2
TGTGCCAGCAGCTTGTTCGGGGACAGGGAGATTGGCTACACCTTC	CASSLFGDREIGYTF	many	TRBJ1-2	TRBD1	TRBV5-5
TGTGCCAGCAGCTTGGCAGGTCAGGTAATGACCCAGTACTTC	CASSLAGQVMTQYF	-	TRBJ2-5	-	TRBV5-6
TGTGCCAGCAGCCAAGTTGGGGGGAGCGAGCAGTACTTC	CASSQVGGSEQYF	many	TRBJ2-7	-	TRBV3-2
TGTGCCACCGGAGTAAACCCAGGGAAAACTGAAGCTTTCTTT	CATGVNPGKTEAFF	-	TRBJ1-1	-	TRBV15
TGCGCCAGCAGTGGTTCAACTAGCGGGGTGGTACGAGATACGCAGTATTTT	CASSGSTSGVVRDTQYF	-	TRBJ2-3	TRBD2	TRBV10-1
TGCAGTGTCATGGGGTGGTATGAGCAGTTCTTC	CSVMGWYEQFF	-	TRBJ2-1	-	TRBV20-1
TGTGCCATCAGTGAGCCAGGTCAGCCCCAGCATTTT	CAISEPGQPQHF	few	TRBJ1-5	-	TRBV10-3
TGTGCGTCCTTTGGGGCCCAGCATTTT	CASFGAQHF	-	TRBJ1-5	-	TRBV7-3
TGTGCCAGCAGCACGAGACAGACCTACGAGCAGTACTTC	CASSTRQTYEQYF	-	TRBJ2-7	-	TRBV2
TGTGCCAGCAGCTTACCCGGGACAGGGAGAAATTCACCCCTCCACTTT	CASSLPGTGRNSPLHF	-	TRBJ1-6	TRBD1	TRBV7-9
TGTGCCAGCAGCTTAGCGTCGACAGCCAATTCACCCCTCCACTTT	CASSLASTANSPLHF	-	TRBJ1-6	-	TRBV7-8
TGTGCCAGTAGTTTATTGCTCGGCGATGAGCAGTTCTTC	CASSLLLGDEQFF	many	TRBJ2-1	-	TRBV19
TGTGCCACCAGTGATTCTTCACAGGGTATGGACTATGGCTACACCTTC	CATSDSSQGMDYGYTF	-	TRBJ1-2	-	TRBV24-1
TGTGCCAGCAGCTCATTACAGGGGGCTTTAGCCTACGAGCAGTACTTC	CASSSLQGALAYEQYF	-	TRBJ2-7	TRBD1	TRBV7-9
TGTGCCAGCAGCGCGCGGGGACTAGCGAGCACAGATACGCAGTATTTT	CASSARGLASTDTQYF	many	TRBJ2-3	TRBD2	TRBV6-2/TRBV6-3
TGTGCCAGCAGCGTAGACCAGGGGAACACCGGGGAGCTGTTTTTT	CASSVDQGNTGELFF	-	TRBJ2-2	-	TRBV9
TGCAGCGTTGAAGGGCCGGAGTACAATGAGCAGTTCTTC	CSVEGPEYNEQFF	many	TRBJ2-1	-	TRBV29-1
TGTGCCACCAGCAGGAGTGTCAGCAGCACTGAAGCTTTCTTT	CATSRSVSSTEAFF	-	TRBJ1-1	-	TRBV15
TGTGCCAGTAGTATGGCGGGCGGGAGCTCCTACGAGCAGTACTTC	CASSMAGGSSYEQYF	-	TRBJ2-7	TRBD2	TRBV19
TGTGCCAGCAGCCCCGCCTCGGGGCTGGGTTCACCCCTCCACTTT	CASSPASGLGSPLHF	-	TRBJ1-6	-	TRBV7-6
TGCGCCAGCAGTGAGGGATATCTGGGGGCACGGCAGCCCCAGCATTTT	CASSEGYLGARQPQHF	-	TRBJ1-5	-	TRBV10-1
TGTGCCACCAGCATCCTGGACAGGGGGCGATTGGAGACCCAGTACTTC	CATSILDRGRLETQYF	few	TRBJ2-5	TRBD1	TRBV15
TGTGCCAGGAGCCGGGACAGGGAAACCTACGAGCAGTACTTC	CARSRDRETYEQYF	many	TRBJ2-7	TRBD1	TRBV2
TGCGCCAGCGACCAGGAGGACCTCTACGGGCAGTACTTC	CASDQEDLYGQYF	-	TRBJ2-7	-	TRBV7-9
TGTGCCACCAGCAGAGGACAAGGTAATGATCAGCCCCAGCATTTT	CATSRGQGNDQPQHF	-	TRBJ1-5	-	TRBV15
TGCAGCGTTGGTGGGGGTTTGGACACCGGGGAGCTGTTTTTT	CSVGGGLDTGELFF	-	TRBJ2-2	-	TRBV29-1
TGCAGCGTGGATCCCTCGTCGCAAAACGTGGGCTATGGCTACACCTTC	CSVDPSSQNVGYGYTF	-	TRBJ1-2	-	TRBV29-1
TGTGCCAGCAGCCAAGTTGGGGCGGGAGAACACTACGAGCAGTACTTC	CASSQVGAGEHYEQYF	many	TRBJ2-7	TRBD2	TRBV4-2
TGTGCCAGCAGTTTAGCATCTTCCTACGAGCAGTACTTC	CASSLASSYEQYF	-	TRBJ2-7	-	TRBV28
TGTGCCAGCGGTCTGCTAGGGACAGACGAAAAGTGGGATTACAATGAGCAGTTCTTC	CASGLLGTDEKWDYNEQFF	few	TRBJ2-1	TRBD1	TRBV6-6
TGCAGTGCTGTAGGCCTACTTAACACCGGGGAGCTGTTTTTT	CSAVGLLNTGELFF	-	TRBJ2-2	-	TRBV20-1
TGTGCCAGCAGTTACGAGGGAGGACGCTCCTACGAGCAGTACTTC	CASSYEGGRSYEQYF	-	TRBJ2-7	-	TRBV12-3/TRBV12-4
TGTGCCAGCAGCCTTGCTAGCGGGAGGCTTCAGATAAACATTCAGTACTTC	CASSLASGRLQINIQYF	many	TRBJ2-4	TRBD2	TRBV5-6
TGCGCCAGCACCGGGGGAGAATTCTCCTACGAGCAGTACTTC	CASTGGEFSYEQYF	many	TRBJ2-7	-	TRBV5-1